This T cell receptor (beta chain) was sequenced for a study of cytomegalovirus exposure and HLA in healthy donors (TCRdb year 2017). As for the study more broadly: An earlier analysis of fewer than 750 of the donors reported approximately 280 Gb of sequence data and around 110 million unique TCR beta sequences obtained from approximately 180 million T cells. About 280 gigabases of sequencing data and around 80 million unique TCR sequences made up an early release that covered several hundred HLA-typed donors. Among the roughly 400 genotyped donors, 81% belonged to the genetic ancestry cluster associated with self-reported Caucasian donors. The study was designed to test whether signatures of past pathogen exposure could be identified by cataloging public T cell receptors. The T cell repertoires of under 750 subjects were profiled by immunosequencing and related to cytomegalovirus serostatus. In addition to the first cohort of around 670 subjects, a separate validation cohort of approximately 130 different subjects was used. High-throughput TCR immunosequencing, statistical association of individual TCRs with disease status, and machine learning were combined to predict cytomegalovirus infection status. To study patterns of TCR occurrence, a later analysis re-analyzed previously published TCR beta repertoires from hundreds of donors and added high-resolution HLA genotyping. Rather than drawing on any new phenotypic data, the later analysis identified candidate immune exposures from TCR beta sequences and the way those sequences occurred across donors. In an earlier analysis of 587 of the donors, high-throughput TCR beta sequencing was used to judge whether each TCR beta V gene segment behaved as functional or pseudogenic. Donor age, sex, ethnicity and CMV serostatus were compiled together with the repertoire data. In a later genetic analysis, genome-wide SNP genotypes for about 65% of the roughly 670 donors were used, and that subset was treated as a discovery cohort. All discovery cohort repertoires had been generated using a single sequencing platform. Both class I and class II loci were covered by HLA typing, at four-digit resolution. The number of typed donors differed by locus: roughly 629-630 for A, B, C, DRB1 and DQB1; 500 to 550 for DQA1; approximately 610 for DPA1; and about 470 for DPB1. A few DR-DQ haplotypes were treated as single units for association and clustering because of strong linkage in the cohort. Among 300 to 450 genotyped donors of the cohort, an average of about 240,000 unique TCR beta nucleotide sequences were sequenced per donor, roughly 20% of them non-productive.

A few counts support this clone. Its cognate antigen has yet to be identified. Per-nucleotide qualities are absent, and no much larger clonotype sits a single base away. Summary of the overall study and its limitations: A later analysis found that most CMV-associated TCR beta chains appeared HLA-restricted, with HLA associations seemingly driven largely by CMV exposure. Strong co-occurrence of HLA alleles, especially DR and DQ, made assigning TCR associations to individual alleles difficult. The earlier analysis of almost 600 of the donors excluded approximately 17 rarely observed V segments, including chromosome 9 orphons, because counts were too low. In this cohort, only TCR beta chains were sequenced, and detectable features were limited by the absence of alpha or paired-chain data. In a later analysis, several top co-occurrence clusters were reported to appear linked to parvovirus B19, influenza, CMV and Epstein-Barr virus. Because HLA typing was missing for some donors at each locus, association tests included only the typed subset. Linkage disequilibrium might explain the correlated functional status among segregating V segments, but an unknown experimental factor could not be ruled out. Compared with equally common non-associated chains, HLA-associated TCR beta chains in a later analysis were more clonally expanded and had lower generation probabilities. V-gene and J-gene trimming of TCR beta chains was associated with a missense DCLRE1C variant in a later genetic analysis, and the association was replicated in an independent cohort. Sequencing depth was assumed to be roughly uniform across donors in the presence/absence analyses, though that assumption may not hold. According to a later genetic analysis, donors in an Asian-associated ancestry cluster had fewer N-insertions in productive TCRs than the approximately 670-donor mean. Most TCR sequences were observed very rarely across donors, whereas some public TCRs were present in many individuals. A cluster of highly shared sequence variants was judged likely to be a technical artifact of the sequencing pipeline. A few of the identified cytomegalovirus-associated TCR beta chains were confirmed in vitro to be specific for cytomegalovirus antigens. A further reported finding was that TCR beta sequences accurately predicted the HLA-A and HLA-B alleles for most subjects in the first cohort. At a false discovery rate of 0.05, a later analysis linked 15,000 to 20,000 TCR beta sequences to specific HLA alleles. Some IMGT-functional V segments, including TRBV6-2 and TRBV6-3, could not be distinguished by the 87-base-pair reads and were therefore excluded. The classifier was reported to diagnose cytomegalovirus status with high specificity and sensitivity in both the original cohort and the validation cohort. For the cohort, immune exposure information was limited to CMV serostatus. It was suggested by the authors that the approach could potentially be generalized to other disease states and immunological phenotypes. An earlier analysis of approximately 600 of the donors showed that most TCR beta V segments appeared in productive rearrangements either about 87% or about 30% of the time, which broadly matched IMGT annotations. A total of roughly 160 TCR beta chains were listed by the study as associated with cytomegalovirus. A later analysis found that TCR association rates varied across HLA loci, with DRB1 alleles showing the most associated TCRs and HLA-C alleles the fewest.

The cohort comprised several hundred healthy bone marrow donors. At the time of sampling, every cohort member was nominally healthy, though immune exposures that went unrecorded were likely present. The donor tested CMV seropositive and was one of the 289 seropositive cohort members. Every donor gave a peripheral blood sample, and the peripheral blood mononuclear cells from that sample were used for TCR beta sequencing. Genomic DNA was extracted from the blood cell samples with the Qiagen DNeasy Blood Extraction Kit. The junction shows trimming of 3 bases on V and 6 bases on J, plus 4 bases between the germline ends. Counted from cysteine to phenylalanine, this CDR3 has 11 amino acids. CDR3 DNA only is kept here, 33 bases in frame from base 1. CDR1 SGHAT and CDR2 FQNNGV were looked up in the germline V gene. Library preparation was by the immunoSEQ multiplex PCR assay. For the multiplex PCR, a mixture combining 60 forward primers for TCR Vbeta segments and 13 reverse primers for TCR Jbeta segments was used. Amplification of the CDR3 region of rearranged TCR beta genes was performed with a multiplex PCR assay on genomic DNA. Amplified TCR beta libraries were sequenced as 87-base-pair reads on the Illumina HiSeq System. The original methods were these. A later analysis counted tens of millions of unique TCR beta chains across the roughly 700 repertoires, and 10 million to 11 million of these chains were shared by at least two donors. Raw reads were error-corrected and collapsed into unique sequences with a nearest-neighbor algorithm that merged closely related sequences to remove PCR and sequencing errors. Alignment of CDR3 sequences to IMGT reference sequences was used to assign V, D and J gene segments. For a sequence to be retained, a match of at least six nucleotides was required to both a V gene segment and a J gene segment. Rearrangements were classified as productive when the CDR3 lacked stop codons and remained in frame with V and J, and all other rearrangements were classified as non-productive. Following IMGT convention, CDR3 was defined as the stretch from the second conserved V-encoded cysteine to the conserved J-encoded phenylalanine. Sequences without an unambiguous match to a single V gene segment were excluded from the earlier analysis of about 630 of the donors. In an earlier analysis of a few hundred of the donors, V segments were called functional above 56.7% productive rearrangements and were called segregating when the between-donor standard deviation exceeded 5%. A statistical classification framework was built for diagnosing cytomegalovirus status from the catalog of TCR beta chain sequences. V and J gene assignment, in a later analysis, came from comparing TCR nucleotide sequences with IMGT/GENE-DB human TR gene sequences. A later analysis assigned CDR3 sequences and most-parsimonious VDJ recombination scenarios with the TCRdist pipeline. In a later analysis, every TCR beta chain was defined by the combination of its CDR3 amino acid sequence and its V-gene family, and reads without a unique V-gene family were dropped. To address suspected cross-contamination and a sequencing artifact, a later analysis removed approximately 590 highly shared, low-generation-probability nucleotide sequences. For each public chain, a later analysis derived a clonal expansion index from normalized ranks of inferred template counts within each repertoire. A later analysis computed generation probabilities with a VDJ recombination model fitted to out-of-frame rearrangements, and checked the results against IGoR. In a later analysis, hypergeometric tests were used to score TCR-TCR, TCR-HLA and TCR-CMV co-occurrence, with a repertoire-size bias correction applied to TCR pairs. In a later analysis, false discovery rates were estimated by permuting HLA or CMV assignments 20 times. A later analysis grouped co-occurring TCRs with DBSCAN, adding TCRdist sequence similarity when clustering within HLA-allele-positive subsets. Repertoires with fewer than 30,000 or more than 120,000 public chains were left out of co-occurrence clustering, as were four to six repertoires with anomalous nucleotide sharing. The immuneACCESS repertoire file appears here via TCRdb, limited to in-frame rearrangements. These files lack a portion of the clones; in checked studies, under half of the deficit traces to unresolved V genes, and the cause of the others is not known. V and J calls and clone size follow that table, whereas D and trimming were derived from the DNA. The sample data list 150,000 to 200,000 clones, and about 80% of these were observed just once. Of the sample, 3.5% to 5% falls within the top ten clones.

The clonotype originates from a woman in her thirties in good health and CMV-seropositive. The chain is encoded by TRBV11-2 joined to TRBJ2-3; the D gene remains uncertain. The material sequenced was PBMCs. The CDR3 is CASSFLDTQYF. The DNA is as follows: TGTGCCAGCAGCTTCCTGGATACGCAGTATTTT.